This T cell receptor beta chain was identified during a study of cytomegalovirus exposure and HLA in healthy donors. CDR1 and CDR2 (germline): SGHTA, FQGNSA. CDR3 size: 17 residues. Trimming at V came to 5 bases and at J to 4 bases, leaving 15 bases not matched to a gene. PCR employed 60 Vbeta and 13 Jbeta primers. The protocol was immunoSEQ multiplex PCR, while the TCRdb copy is restricted to in-frame clones and leaves out a portion. Among more than 100,000 clones listed, under 75% were seen once. This receptor was identified in a woman aged 40 to 55 in good health and CMV-seronegative. This chain connects TRBV7-2 to TRBJ1-1; 8 bases map to TRBD1. What was sequenced was PBMCs. The CDR3 sequence is CASSPPGQGAGFTEAFF. The CDR3 DNA follows: TGTGCCAGCAGCCCTCCAGGTCAGGGGGCGGGTTTCACTGAAGCTTTCTTT.